This T cell receptor (beta chain) was captured by sequencing in a study of shared clonotypes between healthy human individuals. The germline V gene has CDR1 SGHAT and CDR2 FQNNGV. This CDR3 contains 13 residues. The germline V and J ends were trimmed by 1 base and 4 bases, with 8 bases remaining between them. Cells designated naive CD8 were CD45RO-negative and were positively selected for CCR7, with terminally differentiated effector memory CD45RA+ cells excluded. The data were produced by immunoSEQ multiplex PCR, yet TCRdb's version contains in-frame clones alone and is incomplete. The sample lists more than 2 million clones; about 94% were seen once. On this clone itself: The same CDR3 can be traced to other DNA sequences in this sample.

Sequencing input: naive CD8+ T cells sorted from blood. The V gene is TRBV11-2, the J gene TRBJ2-7; D is possibly TRBD1 or TRBD2 (5 bases each). This clonotype was obtained from a man aged 18 to 30 in good health. This CDR3 reads CASSLGGSYEQYF. The CDR3 DNA is TGTGCCAGCAGCTTAGGGGGGTCGTACGAGCAGTACTTC. The whole variable domain, remainder taken from reference TRBV11-2 and TRBJ2-7, is EAGVAQSPRYKIIEKRQSVAFWCNPISGHATLYWYQQILGQGPKLLIQFQNNGVVDDSQLPKDRFSAERLKGVDSTLKIQPAKLEDSAVYLCASSLGGSYEQYFGPGTRLTVT.